A selection of T cell receptor beta chains follows, all from one sample in a study of blood T cells in healthy people across ages. TCRdb recomputed calls from the 5' RACE reads with MiXCR, one row per CDR3 protein. The table includes about 1.4 million distinct CDR3 sequences, 59% detected once. The sequenced sample was blood. These receptors all come from a man younger than 35 in good health. Both conserved end residues are part of each CDR3. Fields, in order: V gene, J gene, D gene, clone size, CDR3 protein, CDR3 DNA. The D gene is left open where the match is weak. Rows give clone size only sometimes, using once, few, many, or a class for an expanded clone.

TRBV7-4	TRBJ2-7	TRBD1	-	CASSPDGPQGVNEQYF	TGTGCCAGCAGCCCCGATGGCCCACAGGGGGTAAACGAGCAGTACTTC
TRBV27	TRBJ1-5	TRBD1	-	CASSLGTQGNQPQHF	TGTGCCAGCAGTTTAGGCACACAGGGGAATCAGCCCCAGCATTTT
TRBV29-1	TRBJ2-7	TRBD1	-	CSTLGTDNSYEQYF	TGCAGCACCCTGGGGACAGACAACTCCTACGAGCAGTACTTC
TRBV2	TRBJ2-3	-	many	CASRGGTSTDTQYF	TGTGCCAGCAGAGGCGGGACTTCCACAGATACGCAGTATTTT
TRBV20-1	TRBJ2-5	TRBD2	once	CSATVRASGETQYF	TGCAGTGCCACAGTTAGGGCTAGCGGAGAGACCCAGTACTTC
TRBV27	TRBJ1-2	-	-	CASSLSRGGGYTF	TGTGCCAGCAGTTTAAGCAGGGGTGGAGGCTACACCTTC
TRBV12-3/TRBV12-4	TRBJ2-3	-	-	CASRPLEDTQYF	TGTGCCAGCAGACCTTTGGAGGATACGCAGTATTTT
TRBV6-5	TRBJ2-7	-	-	CASSYVPSSPYEQYF	TGTGCCAGCAGTTACGTCCCTAGCTCTCCCTACGAGCAGTACTTC
TRBV10-3	TRBJ2-3	-	-	CAIRESNGTPSPDTQYF	TGTGCCATCCGTGAGTCGAATGGGACTCCATCGCCGGATACGCAGTATTTT
TRBV20-1	TRBJ2-7	-	-	CSAWDGEGPYEQYF	TGCAGTGCTTGGGACGGCGAGGGGCCCTACGAGCAGTACTTC
TRBV7-9	TRBJ2-2	TRBD1	few	CASSLLGQTNTGELFF	TGTGCCAGCAGCTTGCTGGGACAGACGAACACCGGGGAGCTGTTTTTT
TRBV5-1	TRBJ2-1	-	-	CASSAGVNEQFF	TGCGCCAGCAGCGCCGGGGTAAATGAGCAGTTCTTC
TRBV6-1	TRBJ2-5	-	-	CASSEMAARETQYF	TGTGCCAGCAGTGAAATGGCAGCAAGGGAGACCCAGTACTTC
TRBV6-1	TRBJ1-1	-	-	CASSEDTPEAFF	TGTGCCAGCAGTGAAGACACCCCTGAAGCTTTCTTT
TRBV25-1	TRBJ2-5	TRBD2	-	CASRLAGGETQYF	TGTGCCAGCAGGCTAGCGGGAGGCGAGACCCAGTACTTC
TRBV21-1	TRBJ2-3	-	-	CASSKVGDKLGTQYF	TGTGCCAGCAGCAAAGTGGGGGACAAGTTAGGTACGCAGTATTTT
TRBV5-5	TRBJ2-1	TRBD1	-	CASSLSEDRVYNEQFF	TGTGCCAGCAGCTTGTCGGAGGACAGGGTTTACAATGAGCAGTTCTTC
TRBV13	TRBJ2-7	-	-	CASSLVSSLDEQYF	TGTGCCAGCAGCTTAGTCTCTAGTCTTGACGAGCAGTACTTC
TRBV12-3/TRBV12-4	TRBJ2-2	-	-	CASRDTGRGELFF	TGTGCCAGCAGAGATACAGGGCGCGGGGAGCTGTTTTTT
TRBV28	TRBJ2-7	-	-	CASSFAPTFWGRGHEQYF	TGTGCCAGCAGTTTCGCCCCCACCTTCTGGGGCAGGGGCCACGAGCAGTACTTC
TRBV20-1	TRBJ1-2	TRBD1	-	CIGQGSEDYGYTF	TGCATTGGACAGGGTTCCGAGGACTATGGCTACACCTTC
TRBV20-1	TRBJ1-2	-	-	CSARSGHFYGYTF	TGCAGTGCTAGGTCTGGACACTTTTATGGCTACACCTTC
TRBV11-3	TRBJ2-5	TRBD2	-	CASSLAWSSGGEETQYF	TGTGCCAGCAGCTTAGCATGGTCTAGCGGGGGGGAAGAGACCCAGTACTTC
TRBV6-2/TRBV6-3	TRBJ1-1	-	few	CASSYSAAFQGPNTEAFF	TGTGCCAGCAGTTACTCAGCTGCGTTTCAGGGTCCGAACACTGAAGCTTTCTTT
TRBV28	TRBJ2-7	-	few	CASSLGPRDEQYF	TGTGCCAGCAGTTTAGGACCCAGGGACGAGCAGTACTTC
TRBV12-3/TRBV12-4	TRBJ1-5	-	-	CASSALTESNQPQHF	TGTGCCAGCAGTGCCCTGACAGAGAGCAATCAGCCCCAGCATTTT
TRBV27	TRBJ2-7	-	-	CASSLVKTSFYEQYF	TGTGCCAGCAGTTTGGTTAAAACATCTTTTTACGAGCAGTACTTC
TRBV11-1	TRBJ2-7	-	-	CASSLRYSYEQYF	TGTGCCAGCAGCTTGAGGTACTCCTACGAGCAGTACTTC
TRBV29-1	TRBJ2-5	-	few	CSVEDLGVQYF	TGCAGCGTTGAAGATCTCGGGGTCCAGTACTTC